Listed here are 4 T cell receptor beta chains from one sample, sequenced in a study of blood T cells in healthy people across ages. A second PCR of roughly 7 to 11 cycles used a sample-barcoded 5' primer and a J-beta primer mix. TCRdb used MiXCR to reprocess the 5' RACE reads, holding one entry per CDR3 protein. The repertoire has about 1,400,000 distinct CDR3 sequences, approximately 59% of them found once; the top ten carry over 5%. Material: blood. The receptors shown here come from a man between 18 and 35 years old in good health.

This chain connects TRBV5-6 to TRBJ1-2; 7 bases line up with TRBD1. The trim removed 1 base at V and 6 bases at J, leaving 9 bases unmatched. The CDR3 has 15 residues. Germline assignment: CDR1 SGHDT and CDR2 YYEEEE. The CDR3 region has the DNA TGTGCCAGCAGCTTGCCAGGGGGTATCGTCGATGGCTACACCTTC. Translating gives CASSLPGGIVDGYTF.

The J gene is TRBJ1-2, the V gene TRBV9; D might be TRBD1 (6 bases). V dropped 3 bases and J dropped 4 bases, with 16 bases sitting between them. Germline CDR1 and CDR2: SGDLS and YYNGEE. The CDR3 is 15 amino acids. CDR3 nucleotide sequence: TGTGCCAGCAGCGCCGCCGGGGGGCCCCCCTATGGCTACACCTTC. Amino acid sequence: CASSAAGGPPYGYTF.

In this sample, this clonotype turned up a few times. This chain connects TRBV6-5 to TRBJ1-6; TRBD1 is a possible D gene (5 bases). The CDR3 extends over 15 amino acids. V lost 5 bases, J lost 7 bases, and 15 bases lay in between. The germline CDR1 and CDR2 sequences are MNHEY and SVGAGI. The CDR3 DNA follows: TGTGCCAGCAGTCGCACAGGTTCAGCCAATTCACCCCTCCACTTT. Amino acids: CASSRTGSANSPLHF.

The rearrangement uses TRBV6-2 or TRBV6-3 and TRBJ2-3; D remains ambiguous. Germline V lookup: CDR1 MNHEY, CDR2 SVGEGT. The CDR3 is 15 amino acids. Trimming stripped 0 bases from V and 1 base from J, with 8 bases between. This CDR3 is CASSYSGGRTDTQYF. In DNA form, the CDR3 reads TGTGCCAGCAGTTACTCTGGCGGACGCACAGATACGCAGTATTTT.